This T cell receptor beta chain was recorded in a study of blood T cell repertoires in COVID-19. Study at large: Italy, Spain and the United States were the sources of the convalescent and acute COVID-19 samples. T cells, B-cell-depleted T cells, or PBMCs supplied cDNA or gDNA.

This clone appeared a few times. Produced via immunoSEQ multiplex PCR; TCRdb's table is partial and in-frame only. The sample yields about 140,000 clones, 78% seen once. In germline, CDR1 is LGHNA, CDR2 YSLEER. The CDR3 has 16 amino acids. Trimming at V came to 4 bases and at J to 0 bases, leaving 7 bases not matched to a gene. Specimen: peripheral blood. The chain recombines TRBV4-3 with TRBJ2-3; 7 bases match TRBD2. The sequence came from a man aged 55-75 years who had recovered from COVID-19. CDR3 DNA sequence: TGCGCCAGCAGCCCGATGGGGGGGGGAAGCACAGATACGCAGTATTTT. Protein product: CASSPMGGGSTDTQYF.